Presented here are 27 T cell receptor beta chains from one specimen sequenced in a study of T cell responses to AZD1222 COVID-19 vaccine. Profiling relied on immunoSEQ multiplex PCR, and the TCRdb table lists in-frame clones only, not all of them. The table has about 190,000 clones, 94% seen once. Here the sequenced sample was peripheral blood, taken on day 0 of AZD1222 vaccination. These receptor sequences come from an adult in good health.

The chain carries TRBV18 and TRBJ1-6, with D perhaps matching TRBD1 (5 bases). V lost 0 bases, J lost 8 bases, and 8 bases lay in between. CDR1 and CDR2 (germline): KGHSH, LQKENI. The CDR3 loop spans 14 amino acids. CDR3 protein: CASSPPRDHSPLHF. CDR3 bases: TGTGCCAGCTCACCACCGCGGGACCATTCACCCCTCCACTTT.

The chain combines TRBV27 with TRBJ1-1; 8 bases are shared with TRBD1. CDR1 is MNHEY and CDR2 is SMNVEV in the germline V gene (reference sequence). CDR3 length equals 14 residues. The ends lost 8 bases at V and 2 bases at J; junction bases unmatched: 7. The CDR3, as DNA: TGTGCCAGCGGATCCGGACAGGGTAACACTGAAGCTTTCTTT. Translation gives CASGSGQGNTEAFF.

The chain employs TRBV28 and TRBJ2-7; D is undetermined. The CDR3 sequence is 14 residues long. Germline lookup yields CDR1 MDHEN and CDR2 SYDVKM. V lost 1 base, J lost 6 bases, and 13 bases lay in between. CDR3 sequence reads: CASSLSYRLGEQYF. In DNA form, the CDR3 reads TGTGCCAGCAGTTTATCCTATCGGTTAGGCGAGCAGTACTTC.

This chain uses TRBV5-1 with TRBJ1-3; D is perhaps TRBD1 (5 bases). CDR1 is SGHRS and CDR2 is YFSETQ in the germline V gene. The CDR3 is 14 amino acids. V lost 7 bases and J 5 bases, leaving 16 bases between the germline ends. For the CDR3, the DNA is TGCGCCAGCTCTCCGGGGCAGGGAAGAAACACCATATATTTT. Translated, it gives CASSPGQGRNTIYF.

This clone showed up just once. Here the CDR3 DNA reads TGTGCCAGCAGCATCACCGGGGAGCTGTTTTTT. Translation gives CASSITGELFF. The chain recombines TRBV7-3 with TRBJ2-2; D is unresolved. The ends were cut back, 5 bases at V and 4 bases at J, with 2 bases in the middle. The CDR3 is 11 amino acids. Per the germline V gene, CDR1 is SGHTA and CDR2 is FQGTGA.

V and J are TRBV3-1 (or the pseudogene TRBV3-2) and TRBJ2-1; 8 nucleotides match TRBD2. Germline assignment: CDR1 LGHDT and CDR2 YNNKEL (reference sequence). The CDR3 runs 13 residues. With 8 bases clipped from V and 5 bases from J, the junction kept 5 bases outside the gene matches. The CDR3 sequence: CASCLAGNNEQFF. The CDR3 bases are TGTGCCAGCTGCCTAGCGGGTAACAATGAGCAGTTCTTC.

The chain carries TRBV19 and TRBJ1-1; no clear D. Per the germline V gene, CDR1 is LNHDA and CDR2 is SQIVND (reference sequence). Trimming left V 4 bases short and J 1 base short, with 7 bases between. The CDR3 runs to 13 residues. The CDR3 loop is CASSKGSNTEAFF. CDR3 bases: TGTGCCAGTAGTAAAGGTTCGAACACTGAAGCTTTCTTT.

With regard to this clone: Because the CDR3's place on the DNA is in doubt, the DNA is left out and the CDR3 is given as listed by TCRdb. This sequence joins TRBV5-1 and TRBJ1-1. The CDR3 sequence runs 12 residues, both termini included. The germline V gene has CDR1 SGHRS and CDR2 YFSETQ. The CDR3 spells CASSFSGPGAFF.

The count of this clone is one. V usage is TRBV28 and J usage is TRBJ2-7; 14 positions match TRBD2. CDR1 MDHEN and CDR2 SYDVKM come from the germline V gene. This CDR3 is 16 amino acids long. V was pared by 7 bases and J by 4 bases, with 9 bases of the junction left unmatched. CDR3 DNA: TGTGCCAGCACCGGGGGGGGACTAGCGGGAGTTTACGAGCAGTACTTC. This codes for CASTGGGLAGVYEQYF.

The chain combines TRBV28 with TRBJ2-1, with 7 bases aligning to TRBD1. CDR1 is MDHEN, CDR2 SYDVKM, per germline. The ends lost 6 bases at V and 6 bases at J; junction bases unmatched: 8. The CDR3 sequence is 14 residues long. This chain's CDR3 is CASRQGSGLNEQFF. The DNA for the CDR3 is TGTGCCAGCAGACAGGGGTCTGGCCTCAATGAGCAGTTCTTC. Complete variable domain (other parts from reference TRBV28 and TRBJ2-1): DVKVTQSSRYLVKRTGEKVFLECVQDMDHENMFWYRQDPGLGLRLIYFSYDVKMKEKGDIPEGYSVSREKKERFSLILESASTNQTSMYLCASRQGSGLNEQFFGPGTRLTVL.

The genes are TRBV11-2 and TRBJ1-1; D not resolved. Trimming removed 3 bases from V and 0 bases from J, with 14 bases in between. CDR3 length: 16 amino acids. Germline V gene sequence: CDR1 SGHAT, CDR2 FQNNGV. CDR3 coding DNA: TGTGCCAGCAGCTTTTGGACGAGAGATCTGAACACTGAAGCTTTCTTT. Translated, it gives CASSFWTRDLNTEAFF. Filled out from reference TRBV11-2 and TRBJ1-1, the complete variable domain reads EAGVAQSPRYKIIEKRQSVAFWCNPISGHATLYWYQQILGQGPKLLIQFQNNGVVDDSQLPKDRFSAERLKGVDSTLKIQPAKLEDSAVYLCASSFWTRDLNTEAFFGQGTRLTVV.

The CDR3, as DNA: TGCGCCAGCAGCTTGGCCTACAGGGGCATGAACACTGAAGCTTTCTTT. Protein: CASSLAYRGMNTEAFF. The chain couples TRBV5-1 to TRBJ1-1; 7 bases are a match to TRBD1. The CDR3 has 16 residues. Germline values: CDR1 SGHRS, CDR2 YFSETQ. V lost 0 bases to trimming and J lost 0 bases; unmatched junction nucleotides: 5.

The count of this clone is one. The rearrangement links TRBV5-6 to TRBJ1-2; D is ambiguous. V lost 0 bases to trimming and J lost 6 bases, with 9 bases between them. The CDR3 length is 13 residues. CDR1 SGHDT and CDR2 YYEEEE come from the germline V gene. The CDR3 nucleotides read TGTGCCAGCAGCTTGGTAAGGCACGATGGCTACACCTTC. Translated: CASSLVRHDGYTF.

The chain links TRBV5-1 to TRBJ1-4; TRBD1 matches 8 bases. J lost 8 bases, V lost 4 bases, and 7 bases had no gene match. CDR3 length equals 14 residues. Germline lookup yields CDR1 SGHRS and CDR2 YFSETQ. CDR3 nucleotides: TGCGCCAGCAGCGCGGGACAGGTGGGCGAAAAACTGTTTTTT. Its protein is CASSAGQVGEKLFF.

Concerning this clone: Other DNA sequences in the same sample also yield this CDR3. This chain links TRBV18 with TRBJ2-5, with TRBD2 matching over 7 bases. Germline V lookup: CDR1 KGHSH, CDR2 LQKENI. The CDR3 spans 15 residues. After removal of 3 bases from V and 1 base from J, the junction contained 5 bases not matched to a gene. CDR3 protein: CASSPTGGGQETQYF. In nucleotides, the CDR3 is TGTGCCAGCTCACCCACTGGGGGGGGCCAAGAGACCCAGTACTTC.

This sequence joins TRBV6-5 and TRBJ1-5, with TRBD1 identical over 9 bases. Germline trimming cut 6 bases from V and 3 bases from J; bases unmatched to any gene: 6. This CDR3 region has 15 residues. Germline CDR1 and CDR2: MNHEY and SVGAGI. CDR3 amino acids: CASRRTGANNQPQHF. DNA of the CDR3: TGTGCCAGCAGGAGGACAGGGGCCAACAATCAGCCCCAGCATTTT.

V is TRBV5-1 and J is TRBJ2-6; D is perhaps TRBD2 (6 bases). Germline V lookup: CDR1 SGHRS, CDR2 YFSETQ. The V end lost 0 bases, the J end lost 0 bases, and 10 bases lay between the germline ends. The CDR3 consists of 17 residues. The CDR3 DNA is TGCGCCAGCAGCTTGGGGGCGGGGCTCTCTGGGGCCAACGTCCTGACTTTC. Translated: CASSLGAGLSGANVLTF.

V and J are TRBV7-3 and TRBJ2-2; 7 bases line up with TRBD2. The CDR3 length is 16 residues. J gave up 5 bases and V 4 bases, and 10 bases lay outside the gene matches. CDR1 SGHTA and CDR2 FQGTGA come from the germline V gene. CDR3 loop: CASSSPGGEGTGELFF. CDR3 nucleotide sequence: TGTGCCAGCAGCTCCCCGGGGGGAGAGGGGACCGGGGAGCTGTTTTTT.

The chain links TRBV6-5 to TRBJ1-2, with D unresolved. This CDR3 has 10 residues. V was pared by 8 bases and J by 5 bases, with 6 bases between. Germline loops: CDR1 MNHEY, CDR2 SVGAGI. CDR3 DNA: TGTGCCAGCTCCGAGTATGGCTACACCTTC. Protein sequence: CASSEYGYTF.

This chain uses TRBV19 with TRBJ2-5, with a tentative D call TRBD1 (5 bases). The germline V and J ends were trimmed by 6 bases and 5 bases, with 19 bases remaining between them. The CDR3 length is 15 residues. CDR1 is LNHDA, CDR2 SQIVND, per germline (reference sequence). The CDR3 reads CASRAGLSAGETQYF. CDR3 in DNA: TGTGCCAGTAGAGCCGGGCTCTCAGCAGGGGAGACCCAGTACTTC.

The genes are TRBV29-1 and TRBJ1-4, with D unclear. Trimming took 7 bases from V and 5 from J, leaving 14 bases between them. The CDR3 is made up of 13 amino acids. Germline V lookup: CDR1 SQVTM, CDR2 ANQGSEA. This CDR3 is CSAGDTPNEKLFF. For the CDR3, the DNA is TGCAGCGCTGGCGACACGCCAAATGAAAAACTGTTTTTT.

The V and J genes are TRBV6-5 and TRBJ2-1, with D possibly TRBD2 on 6 matching bases. Trimming took 6 bases from V and 6 from J, leaving 18 bases between them. CDR1 MNHEY and CDR2 SVGAGI come from the germline V gene. CDR3 length equals 15 residues. CDR3 in DNA: TGTGCCAGCAGCCCCGGGAGAATGTATCCCAATGAGCAGTTCTTC. This gives the protein CASSPGRMYPNEQFF.

The rearrangement joins TRBV5-1 to TRBJ1-4; D remains ambiguous. Germline assignment: CDR1 SGHRS and CDR2 YFSETQ. Trimming took 0 bases from V and 13 from J, leaving 13 bases between them. This CDR3 region has 13 residues. CDR3 protein: CASSLGTERRLFF. CDR3 DNA: TGCGCCAGCAGCTTGGGGACGGAGAGACGACTGTTTTTT.

This chain connects TRBV7-3 to TRBJ2-7, with 9 nucleotides matching TRBD2. Germline V lookup: CDR1 SGHTA, CDR2 FQGTGA. CDR3 length: 15 amino acids. V trimming: 3 bases; J trimming: 6 bases; junction bases outside the gene matches: 9. CDR3 region: CASSFGIAGVGEQYF. The CDR3 coding sequence is TGTGCCAGCAGCTTCGGGATAGCGGGAGTCGGCGAGCAGTACTTC.

CDR3 DNA: TGTGCCAGCAGTGAACGGGGGCAGGCGGGAGGGAATGAGCAGTTCTTC. Translated: CASSERGQAGGNEQFF. This sequence joins TRBV2 and TRBJ2-1; TRBD2 matches at 9 bases. Germline V gene data show CDR1 as SNHLY and CDR2 as FYNNEI. V was pared by 2 bases and J by 7 bases, with 9 bases of the junction left unmatched. The length of the CDR3 is 16 residues.

In this sample, this clone turned up a few times. The chain joins TRBV27 to TRBJ2-3, with 10 bases that match TRBD2. The CDR3 runs 20 residues. V was pared by 4 bases and J by 4 bases, with 20 bases of the junction left unmatched. The germline gives CDR1 MNHEY, CDR2 SMNVEV (reference sequence). The CDR3 region is CASSSPGRGLISGRADTQYF. The DNA for the CDR3 is TGTGCCAGCAGTTCCCCAGGCCGGGGGCTGATAAGCGGGAGGGCAGATACGCAGTATTTT.

The chain recombines TRBV2 with TRBJ2-2; D remains unclear. The CDR3 contains 15 residues. Germline values: CDR1 SNHLY, CDR2 FYNNEI. Trimming shortened V by 2 bases and J by 5 bases, and 12 bases separated the two germline ends. This CDR3 reads CASSELPTPTGELFF. The CDR3 DNA reads as TGTGCCAGCAGTGAACTTCCGACTCCTACCGGGGAGCTGTTTTTT.